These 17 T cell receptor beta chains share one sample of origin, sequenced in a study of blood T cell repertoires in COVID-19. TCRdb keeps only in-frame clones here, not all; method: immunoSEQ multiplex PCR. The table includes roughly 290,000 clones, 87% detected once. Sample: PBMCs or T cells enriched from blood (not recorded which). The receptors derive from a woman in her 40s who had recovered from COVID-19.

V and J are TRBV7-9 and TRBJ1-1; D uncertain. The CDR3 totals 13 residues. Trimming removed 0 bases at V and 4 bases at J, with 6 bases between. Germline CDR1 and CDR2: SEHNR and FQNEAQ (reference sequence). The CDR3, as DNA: TGTGCCAGCAGCTTAGCTCTGTTCACTGAAGCTTTCTTT. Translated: CASSLALFTEAFF.

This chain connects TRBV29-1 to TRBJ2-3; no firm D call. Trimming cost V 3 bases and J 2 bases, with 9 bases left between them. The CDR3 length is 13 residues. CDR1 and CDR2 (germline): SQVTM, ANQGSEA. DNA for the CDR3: TGCAGCGTTGAGGGCGCAGCCACAGATACGCAGTATTTT. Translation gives CSVEGAATDTQYF.

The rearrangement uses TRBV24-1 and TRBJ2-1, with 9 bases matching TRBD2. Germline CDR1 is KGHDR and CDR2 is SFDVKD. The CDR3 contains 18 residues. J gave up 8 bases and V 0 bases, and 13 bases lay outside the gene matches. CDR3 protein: CATSDLPSGIGGMDEQFF. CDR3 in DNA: TGTGCCACCAGTGATTTGCCTAGCGGGATCGGGGGCATGGATGAGCAGTTCTTC.

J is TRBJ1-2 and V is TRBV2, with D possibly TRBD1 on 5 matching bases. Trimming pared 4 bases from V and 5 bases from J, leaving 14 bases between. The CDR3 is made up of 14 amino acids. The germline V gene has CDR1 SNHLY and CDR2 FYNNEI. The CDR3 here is CASSVQGQGYGYTF. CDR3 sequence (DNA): TGTGCCAGCAGTGTCCAGGGCCAAGGGTATGGCTACACCTTC. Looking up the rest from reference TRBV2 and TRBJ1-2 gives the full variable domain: EPEVTQTPSHQVTQMGQEVILRCVPISNHLYFYWYRQILGQKVEFLVSFYNNEISEKSEIFDDQFSVERPDGSNFTLKIRSTKLEDSAMYFCASSVQGQGYGYTFGSGTRLTVV.

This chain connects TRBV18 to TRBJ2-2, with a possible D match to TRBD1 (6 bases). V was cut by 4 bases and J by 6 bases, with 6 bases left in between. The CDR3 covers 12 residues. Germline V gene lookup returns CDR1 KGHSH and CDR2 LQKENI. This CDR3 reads CASSQGAGELFF. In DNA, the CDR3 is TGTGCCAGCTCACAGGGGGCCGGGGAGCTGTTTTTT.

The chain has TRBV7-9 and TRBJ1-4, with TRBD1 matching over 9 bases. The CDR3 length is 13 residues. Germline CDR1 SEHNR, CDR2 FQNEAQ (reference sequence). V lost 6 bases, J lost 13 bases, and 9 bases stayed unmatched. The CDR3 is CASRQTGGSILFF. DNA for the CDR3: TGTGCCAGCAGACAAACAGGGGGCTCAATACTGTTTTTT.

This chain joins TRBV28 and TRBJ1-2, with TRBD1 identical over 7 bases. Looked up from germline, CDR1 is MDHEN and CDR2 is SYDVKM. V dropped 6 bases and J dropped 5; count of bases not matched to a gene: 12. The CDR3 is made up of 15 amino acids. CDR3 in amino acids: CASRWANRGEYGYTF. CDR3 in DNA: TGTGCCAGCAGGTGGGCTAACAGGGGAGAGTATGGCTACACCTTC.

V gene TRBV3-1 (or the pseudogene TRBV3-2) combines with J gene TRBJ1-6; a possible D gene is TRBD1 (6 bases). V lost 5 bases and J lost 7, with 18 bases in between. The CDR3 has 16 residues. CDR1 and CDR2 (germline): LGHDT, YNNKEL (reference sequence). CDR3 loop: CASSKGGGARNSPLHF. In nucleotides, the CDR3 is TGTGCCAGCAGCAAAGGGGGAGGGGCACGCAATTCACCCCTCCACTTT.

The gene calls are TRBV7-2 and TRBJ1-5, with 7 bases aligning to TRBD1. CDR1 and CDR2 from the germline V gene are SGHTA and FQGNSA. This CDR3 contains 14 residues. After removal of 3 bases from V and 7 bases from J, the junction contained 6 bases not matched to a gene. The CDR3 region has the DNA TGTGCCAGCAGCTTGGGTCAGGGGGACCAGCCCCAGCATTTT. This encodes CASSLGQGDQPQHF.

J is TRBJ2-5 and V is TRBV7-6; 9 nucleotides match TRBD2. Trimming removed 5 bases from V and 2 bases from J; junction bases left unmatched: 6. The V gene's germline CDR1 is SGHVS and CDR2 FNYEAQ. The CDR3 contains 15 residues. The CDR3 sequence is CASSQSSGDQETQYF. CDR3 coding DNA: TGTGCCAGCAGCCAGTCTAGCGGGGATCAAGAGACCCAGTACTTC. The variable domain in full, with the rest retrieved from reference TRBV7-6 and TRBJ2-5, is GAGVSQSPRYKVTKRGQDVALRCDPISGHVSLYWYRQALGQGPEFLTYFNYEAQQDKSGLPNDRFSAERPEGSISTLTIQRTEQRDSAMYRCASSQSSGDQETQYFGPGTRLLVL.

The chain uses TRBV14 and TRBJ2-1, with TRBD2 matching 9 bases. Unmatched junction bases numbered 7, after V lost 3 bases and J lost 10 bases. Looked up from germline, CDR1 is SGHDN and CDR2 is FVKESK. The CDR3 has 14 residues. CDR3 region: CASSQALAGTEQFF. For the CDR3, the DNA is TGTGCCAGCAGCCAGGCTCTAGCGGGAACCGAGCAGTTCTTC.

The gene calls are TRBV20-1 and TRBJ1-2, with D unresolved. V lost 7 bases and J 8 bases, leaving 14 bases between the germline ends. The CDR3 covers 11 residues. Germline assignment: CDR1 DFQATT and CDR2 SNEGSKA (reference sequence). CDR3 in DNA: TGCAGTGTGGCGGTTCTGCGGGGCTACACCTTC. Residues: CSVAVLRGYTF.

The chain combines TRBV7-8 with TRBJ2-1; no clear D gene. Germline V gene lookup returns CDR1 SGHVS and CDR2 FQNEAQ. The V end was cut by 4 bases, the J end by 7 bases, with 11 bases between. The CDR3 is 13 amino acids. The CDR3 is CASSSLRLNEQFF. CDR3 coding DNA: TGTGCCAGCAGCTCCCTTCGTCTGAATGAGCAGTTCTTC.

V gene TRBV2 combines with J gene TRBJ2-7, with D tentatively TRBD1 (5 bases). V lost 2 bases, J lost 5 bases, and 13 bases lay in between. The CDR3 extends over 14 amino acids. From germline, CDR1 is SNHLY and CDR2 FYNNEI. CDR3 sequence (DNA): TGTGCCAGCAGTGAATTCCCCACAGGCCACGAGCAGTACTTC. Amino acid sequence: CASSEFPTGHEQYF.

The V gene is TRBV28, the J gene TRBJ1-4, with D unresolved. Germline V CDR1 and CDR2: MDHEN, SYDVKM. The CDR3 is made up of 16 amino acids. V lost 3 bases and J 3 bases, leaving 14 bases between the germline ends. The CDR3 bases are TGTGCCAGCAGTTTGGGCGGGAATGGTGCTAATGAAAAACTGTTTTTT. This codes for CASSLGGNGANEKLFF.

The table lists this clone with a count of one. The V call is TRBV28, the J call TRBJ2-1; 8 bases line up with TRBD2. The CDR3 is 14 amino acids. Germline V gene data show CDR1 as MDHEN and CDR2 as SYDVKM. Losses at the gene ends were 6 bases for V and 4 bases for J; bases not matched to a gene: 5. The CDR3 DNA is TGTGCCAGCAGAACGGGAGGGTCTTACAATGAGCAGTTCTTC. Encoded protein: CASRTGGSYNEQFF.

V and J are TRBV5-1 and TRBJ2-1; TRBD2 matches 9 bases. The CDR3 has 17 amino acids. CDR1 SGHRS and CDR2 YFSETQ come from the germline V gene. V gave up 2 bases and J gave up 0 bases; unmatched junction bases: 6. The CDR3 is CASSLVVTSGSYNEQFF. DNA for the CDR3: TGCGCCAGCAGCTTAGTAGTGACTAGCGGCTCCTACAATGAGCAGTTCTTC.